Here is one TCR beta chain with its context. The sample belongs to a study of shared clonotypes between healthy human individuals. Study summary: Donors had three CD4 naive, three CD4 memory, two CD8 naive and one CD8 memory plate apiece.

Produced via immunoSEQ multiplex PCR; TCRdb's table is partial and in-frame only. The data show around 1.9 million clones, approximately 94% seen once. Naive CD8 populations comprised CD45RO-negative cells positively selected for CCR7, excluding terminally differentiated effector memory CD45RA+ cells. Material for sequencing was naive CD8+ T cells from PBMCs. The origin of this receptor is a man aged 18 to 35 in good health. Some clones in this sample may be carry-over from other donors' samples.

DNA for the CDR3: TGTGCCAGCAGAGGGACAGGGAGTCACAATGAGCAGTTCTTC. It codes for CASRGTGSHNEQFF. The V and J genes are TRBV27 and TRBJ2-1; 9 positions match TRBD1. The V segment lost 6 bases and the J segment 5 bases; nucleotides outside the gene matches: 5. Germline V gene sequence: CDR1 MNHEY, CDR2 SMNVEV (reference sequence). The CDR3 spans 14 residues.